Below, 31 T cell receptor beta chains from the same sample are listed, as sequenced in a study of blood T cell repertoires in COVID-19. Data came from immunoSEQ multiplex PCR; TCRdb stores just in-frame clones and leaves some out. The sample contains about 46,000 clones, about 82% of which appear only once. Input material: peripheral blood. These receptors all come from a man of 80 years or more with active COVID-19.

The chain has TRBV11-2 and TRBJ2-7; TRBD1 matches at 7 bases. CDR3 size: 14 residues. V shed 0 bases, J shed 3 bases, and the junction held 2 bases outside the gene matches. Germline CDR1 and CDR2: SGHAT and FQNNGV. CDR3 region: CASSLERDSYEQYF. The CDR3 nucleotides are TGTGCCAGCAGCTTAGAACGGGACAGCTACGAGCAGTACTTC.

The DNA of the CDR3 is TGTGCCAGCAGCCAGGGGAGTTGGGGCAATCAGCCCCAGCATTTT. It codes for CASSQGSWGNQPQHF. This chain links TRBV3-1 (or the pseudogene TRBV3-2) with TRBJ1-5; D ambiguous. Germline values: CDR1 LGHDT, CDR2 YNNKEL (reference sequence). This CDR3 has 15 residues. Trimming left V 3 bases short and J 2 bases short, with 11 bases between.

This clone was found a few times. J is TRBJ1-2 and V is TRBV4-2; D perhaps matches TRBD1 (6 bases). The CDR3 sequence is 15 residues long. Trimming took 1 base from V and 2 from J, leaving 11 bases between them. Germline CDR1 and CDR2: LGHNA and YNFKEQ. The CDR3 sequence is CASSQVEGQNYGYTF. Written as DNA, the CDR3 is TGTGCCAGCAGCCAAGTCGAGGGACAAAACTATGGCTACACCTTC.

The genes are TRBV12-3 or TRBV12-4 and TRBJ2-1; 8 nucleotides agree with TRBD1. CDR3 length: 12 amino acids. Trimming at V came to 1 base and at J to 16 bases, leaving 6 bases not matched to a gene. CDR3 residues: CASSLEGTGAFF. In DNA form, the CDR3 reads TGTGCCAGCAGTTTAGAAGGGACAGGCGCCTTCTTC.

This clone was recorded only once. The CDR3 protein is CASSYGGDYGYTF. Written as DNA, the CDR3 is TGTGCCAGCAGTTATGGAGGGGACTATGGCTACACCTTC. The rearrangement links TRBV6-2 or TRBV6-3 to TRBJ1-2, with D maybe TRBD1 (5 bases). The germline V gene has CDR1 MNHEY and CDR2 SVGEGT. Trimming pared 3 bases from V and 3 bases from J, leaving 8 bases between. This CDR3 has 13 residues.

This chain joins TRBV6-7 and TRBJ1-5; D uncertain. TRBV6-7 belongs to the ORF category, with a function that is uncertain. Trimming left V 0 bases short and J 2 bases short, with 20 bases between. The CDR3 sequence is 19 residues long. CDR3 nucleotide sequence: TGTGCCAGCAGTTACTCGACGGGGTTTGGCTTTTATTGCAATCAGCCCCAGCATTTT. The encoded protein is CASSYSTGFGFYCNQPQHF.

The rearrangement links TRBV2 to TRBJ2-5; 7 positions agree with TRBD2. CDR1 is SNHLY and CDR2 is FYNNEI in the germline V gene. The CDR3 length is 14 residues. Losses at the gene ends were 4 bases for V and 5 bases for J; bases not matched to a gene: 7. CDR3 nucleotides: TGTGCCAGCAGTGTTAGCGGGCCGTCGGAGACCCAGTACTTC. Its protein product is CASSVSGPSETQYF.

The chain has TRBV7-2 and TRBJ2-3; 15 nucleotides align to TRBD2. CDR1 is SGHTA and CDR2 is FQGNSA in the germline V gene. V shed 2 bases, J shed 6 bases, and the junction held 3 bases outside the gene matches. There are 16 residues in the CDR3. The chain's CDR3 is CASSLFGTSGGDTQYF. CDR3 bases: TGTGCCAGCAGCTTATTCGGGACTAGCGGGGGGGATACGCAGTATTTT.

The chain joins TRBV5-1 to TRBJ2-1; perhaps TRBD1 as D (6 bases). Germline CDR1 SGHRS, CDR2 YFSETQ. V was trimmed by 0 bases and J by 5 bases, leaving 9 bases between them. CDR3 length: 14 amino acids. The CDR3: CASSLERTDNEQFF. CDR3 DNA: TGCGCCAGCAGCTTGGAGCGGACAGACAATGAGCAGTTCTTC.

The chain couples TRBV5-4 to TRBJ2-7; unclear D gene. The V gene lost 4 bases and the J gene lost 2 bases, with 16 bases spanning the gap. This CDR3 has 15 amino acids. Germline assignment: CDR1 SGHNT and CDR2 YYREEE (reference sequence). In DNA, the CDR3 is TGTGCCAGCAGCCCCGGTGCTAGGTTACCCTACGAGCAGTACTTC. Protein product: CASSPGARLPYEQYF.

The chain is built from TRBV20-1 and TRBJ2-3; 10 bases fit TRBD1. The germline V gene has CDR1 DFQATT and CDR2 SNEGSKA (reference sequence). The CDR3 is 18 residues long. The junction had 12 bases not matched to a gene; V was cut back by 3 bases and J by 0 bases. The CDR3 protein is CSASDDRGRISSTDTQYF. The CDR3 nucleotides read TGCAGTGCTAGTGACGACAGGGGGCGGATCTCCAGCACAGATACGCAGTATTTT.

In its sample, this clone was seen once. V is TRBV6-1 and J is TRBJ2-7; D is uncertain. The germline V gene encodes CDR1 MNHNS and CDR2 SASEGT. The ends were cut back, 0 bases at V and 2 bases at J, with 5 bases in the middle. The CDR3 contains 13 residues. The chain's CDR3 is CASSEALPYEQYF. The CDR3, as DNA: TGTGCCAGCAGTGAAGCCCTCCCCTACGAGCAGTACTTC.

The genes are TRBV18 and TRBJ2-1, with TRBD2 matching 9 bases. The CDR3 covers 14 residues. The germline CDR1 and CDR2 sequences are KGHSH and LQKENI. V was clipped by 3 bases and J by 6 bases; unmatched bases: 3. The CDR3 loop reads CASSPPGLANEQFF. The CDR3 DNA reads as TGTGCCAGCTCACCCCCGGGACTAGCCAATGAGCAGTTCTTC.

The gene calls are TRBV7-3 and TRBJ2-1, with D perhaps TRBD1 (7 bases). Germline loops: CDR1 SGHTA, CDR2 FQGTGA. The germline V and J ends were trimmed by 2 bases and 9 bases, with 14 bases remaining between them. CDR3 size: 14 residues. CDR3 sequence reads: CASSLLGTAGEQFF. In DNA, the CDR3 is TGTGCCAGCAGCTTATTAGGGACAGCGGGTGAGCAGTTCTTC.

CDR3: CASSRHASSYEQYF. The CDR3 bases are TGTGCCAGCAGTCGACATGCTTCGAGCTACGAGCAGTACTTC. This chain uses TRBV27 with TRBJ2-7; D uncertain. The germline V gene encodes CDR1 MNHEY and CDR2 SMNVEV (reference sequence). This CDR3 region has 14 residues. Trimming stripped 5 bases from V and 3 bases from J, with 14 bases between.

The V gene is TRBV5-4, the J gene TRBJ2-2, with D maybe TRBD1 (5 bases). Trimming left V 2 bases short and J 6 bases short, with 11 bases between. Germline V gene lookup returns CDR1 SGHNT and CDR2 YYREEE (reference sequence). CDR3 length: 14 amino acids. CDR3 sequence: CASSFYQGAGELFF. CDR3 in DNA: TGTGCCAGCAGCTTTTATCAGGGTGCCGGGGAGCTGTTTTTT.

The rearrangement joins TRBV28 to TRBJ1-5; 8 positions agree with TRBD1. Germline V gene data show CDR1 as MDHEN and CDR2 as SYDVKM. This CDR3 contains 17 residues. V was clipped by 5 bases and J by 0 bases; unmatched bases: 9. The CDR3 DNA sequence: TGTGCCAGCAGTCCGCCGGGACAGGCGTATAGCAATCAGCCCCAGCATTTT. Encoded protein: CASSPPGQAYSNQPQHF. The complete variable domain, with remaining parts taken from reference TRBV28 and TRBJ1-5, reads DVKVTQSSRYLVKRTGEKVFLECVQDMDHENMFWYRQDPGLGLRLIYFSYDVKMKEKGDIPEGYSVSREKKERFSLILESASTNQTSMYLCASSPPGQAYSNQPQHFGDGTRLSIL.

V gene TRBV7-2 combines with J gene TRBJ2-1; TRBD2 aligns across 9 bases. CDR1 is SGHTA, CDR2 FQGNSA, per germline. CDR3 size: 15 residues. V shed 4 bases, J shed 4 bases, and the junction held 5 bases outside the gene matches. The CDR3 DNA reads as TGTGCCAGCAGCTCCACTAGCGGGCAGTACAATGAGCAGTTCTTC. Its protein product is CASSSTSGQYNEQFF.

The chain has TRBV7-9 and TRBJ2-5, with TRBD2 matching 15 bases. CDR1 is SEHNR, CDR2 FQNEAQ, per germline (reference sequence). V lost 5 bases and J lost 2; bases outside the gene matches: 9. This CDR3 spans 18 amino acids. CDR3: CASSPTYGLAGGQETQYF. CDR3 nucleotide sequence: TGTGCCAGCAGCCCCACGTATGGACTAGCGGGAGGGCAAGAGACCCAGTACTTC. The full variable domain, rest sourced from reference TRBV7-9 and TRBJ2-5, is DTGVSQNPRHKITKRGQNVTFRCDPISEHNRLYWYRQTLGQGPEFLTYFQNEAQLEKSRLLSDRFSAERPKGSFSTLEIQRTEQGDSAMYLCASSPTYGLAGGQETQYFGPGTRLLVL.

The chain combines TRBV21-1 with TRBJ2-2; the table's D call, TRBD2, was not checked against the DNA. TRBV21-1 is marked as a pseudogene. The CDR3 is 18 residues long. The CDR3 loop reads CASSNIFRVKRNTGELFF. In nucleotides, the CDR3 is TGTGCCAGCAGCAACATATTCCGGGTTAAACGGAACACCGGGGAGCTGTTTTTT.

The V and J genes are TRBV7-2 and TRBJ1-2; the match to TRBD1 covers 8 bases. The germline V gene encodes CDR1 SGHTA and CDR2 FQGNSA. J lost 5 bases, V lost 2 bases, and 13 bases had no gene match. This CDR3 is 17 amino acids long. This chain's CDR3 is CASSLYISGQGTYGYTF. The CDR3 DNA is TGTGCCAGCAGCTTATATATCTCAGGACAGGGAACGTATGGCTACACCTTC.

In its sample, this clone was seen once. The chain uses TRBV6-5 and TRBJ2-1; tentative D call: TRBD2 (6 bases). Germline CDR1 MNHEY, CDR2 SVGAGI. V lost 6 bases and J lost 7, with 16 bases in between. CDR3 length: 14 amino acids. The CDR3: CASRDGGGRNEQFF. The CDR3, as DNA: TGTGCCAGCAGAGATGGGGGAGGCCGGAATGAGCAGTTCTTC.

The rearrangement joins TRBV10-3 to TRBJ2-3; TRBD1 agrees at 11 bases. The CDR3 length is 15 residues. Germline V gene data show CDR1 as ENHRY and CDR2 as SYGVKD. V was clipped by 7 bases and J by 4 bases; unmatched bases: 7. The CDR3 DNA is TGTGCCATCATTTCGGGACAGGGGGATTCAGATACGCAGTATTTT. This sequence encodes CAIISGQGDSDTQYF.

A few counts support this clone. The chain links TRBV23-1 to TRBJ2-2, with TRBD1 identical over 7 bases. TRBV23-1 is filed as an ORF, its function uncertain. V was pared by 2 bases and J by 0 bases, with 3 bases of the junction left unmatched. The CDR3 is 16 residues long. CDR3 nucleotides: TGCGCCAGCAGTCAACCCGGGACAGCGAACACCGGGGAGCTGTTTTTT. It specifies CASSQPGTANTGELFF.

This clone was observed once. The chain links TRBV9 to TRBJ2-1; 10 bases map to TRBD2. Germline V gene sequence: CDR1 SGDLS, CDR2 YYNGEE. The CDR3 totals 16 residues. With 3 bases clipped from V and 3 bases from J, the junction kept 6 bases outside the gene matches. The CDR3 DNA reads TGTGCCAGCAGCGCTCCTAGCGGGAGATTCTACAATGAGCAGTTCTTC. Its translation is CASSAPSGRFYNEQFF.

The chain combines TRBV24-1 with TRBJ2-3; tentatively, D is TRBD1 (6 bases). Germline lookup yields CDR1 KGHDR and CDR2 SFDVKD. The V and J ends lost 4 bases and 4 bases respectively, with 11 bases between them. The CDR3 loop spans 14 amino acids. The CDR3 region is CATSDRGLSDTQYF. The CDR3 DNA reads TGTGCCACCAGTGACAGGGGCCTCTCAGATACGCAGTATTTT.

This chain joins TRBV3-1 (or the pseudogene TRBV3-2) and TRBJ2-1; 12 bases agree with TRBD2. Germline-derived CDR1 and CDR2 are LGHDT and YNNKEL (reference sequence). Germline trimming cut 2 bases from V and 7 bases from J; bases unmatched to any gene: 3. The CDR3 spans 15 residues. The CDR3 sequence: CASSQSGLAGNEQFF. DNA of the CDR3: TGTGCCAGCAGCCAATCTGGACTAGCGGGAAATGAGCAGTTCTTC.

This rearrangement joins TRBV29-1 to TRBJ2-3; D remains unclear. The germline V gene has CDR1 SQVTM and CDR2 ANQGSEA. V lost 3 bases and J lost 1, with 11 bases in between. CDR3 size: 14 residues. The CDR3 region is CSVDFPQGTDTQYF. For the CDR3, the DNA is TGCAGCGTTGATTTCCCCCAGGGCACAGATACGCAGTATTTT.

This chain links TRBV28 with TRBJ1-2, with 7 bases identical to TRBD1. The CDR3 consists of 16 residues. With 1 base clipped from V and 2 bases from J, the junction kept 7 bases outside the gene matches. Germline V CDR1 and CDR2: MDHEN, SYDVKM. The CDR3 bases are TGTGCCAGCAGTTTATCAGAGGGGGCCGGGAACTATGGCTACACCTTC. This encodes CASSLSEGAGNYGYTF.

The V and J genes are TRBV5-4 and TRBJ1-2, with D maybe TRBD1 (5 bases). V gave up 4 bases and J gave up 4 bases, with 20 bases separating them. This CDR3 has 16 residues. The germline V gene has CDR1 SGHNT and CDR2 YYREEE (reference sequence). CDR3 in DNA: TGTGCCAGCAGCCTCTGGGGACTCAGGGAGGGCTATGGCTACACCTTC. This encodes CASSLWGLREGYGYTF. Full variable domain (outside the CDR3, taken from reference TRBV5-4 and TRBJ1-2): ETGVTQSPTHLIKTRGQQVTLRCSSQSGHNTVSWYQQALGQGPQFIFQYYREEENGRGNFPPRFSGLQFPNYSSELNVNALELDDSALYLCASSLWGLREGYGYTFGSGTRLTVV.

CDR3 in amino acids: CASSLGGGRTDTQYF. The CDR3 DNA is TGTGCCAGCAGTCTGGGGGGAGGGCGCACAGATACGCAGTATTTT. V and J are TRBV7-3 and TRBJ2-3, with 7 bases identical to TRBD2. Trimming cost V 6 bases and J 1 base; bases outside gene matches: 7. The CDR3 runs 15 residues. Germline CDR1 is SGHTA and CDR2 is FQGTGA.